A selection of T cell receptor beta chains follows, all from one sample in a study of Ad26.COV2.S vaccination and SARS-CoV-2 variants. Some clones are missing from TCRdb's copy, which holds only in-frame ones; the method was immunoSEQ multiplex PCR. The table lists hundreds of thousands of clones, more than 80% of them singletons, with 12% in the top ten. The sequencing here drew on peripheral blood, taken in a trial of Ad26.COV2.S vaccine versus placebo. The receptors were gathered from a person aged 18-65 years who received the Ad26.COV2.S COVID-19 vaccine or a placebo. Each CDR3 is given with its conserved first and last residue. Each record gives: J gene, D gene, clone size, V gene, CDR3 DNA, CDR3 protein. The D gene is left open where the match is weak. Not all rows give a size; the values are once, few, many and, for expanded clones, a class.

j_call: TRBJ2-7; d_call: NA; clone_size: NA; v_call: TRBV11-2; cdr3_nt: TGTGCCAGCAGCCCCCGGACCGGAGCCTACGAGCAGTACTTC; cdr3_aa: CASSPRTGAYEQYF
j_call: TRBJ2-7; d_call: TRBD2; clone_size: NA; v_call: TRBV5-1; cdr3_nt: TGCGCCAGCAGCTTGGTAGCAGGGCTAGCGGGGCCCTACGAGCAGTACTTC; cdr3_aa: CASSLVAGLAGPYEQYF
j_call: TRBJ1-2; d_call: NA; clone_size: NA; v_call: TRBV30; cdr3_nt: TGTGCCTGGGGACAGACAAGCTATGGCTACACCTTC; cdr3_aa: CAWGQTSYGYTF
j_call: TRBJ1-2; d_call: NA; clone_size: few; v_call: TRBV30; cdr3_nt: TGTGCCTGGAGTGTACTCAGGGGCTATGGCTACACCTTC; cdr3_aa: CAWSVLRGYGYTF
j_call: TRBJ2-3; d_call: TRBD2; clone_size: NA; v_call: TRBV4-3; cdr3_nt: TGCGCCAGCAGCCAAGCCGTTTTAGCGGGGGACACACATACGCAGTATTTT; cdr3_aa: CASSQAVLAGDTHTQYF
j_call: TRBJ2-2; d_call: NA; clone_size: NA; v_call: TRBV6-5; cdr3_nt: TGTGCCAGCAGTCCCCTTCGGGTAGGGGAGCTGTTTTTT; cdr3_aa: CASSPLRVGELFF
j_call: TRBJ2-1; d_call: TRBD2; clone_size: NA; v_call: TRBV6-4; cdr3_nt: TGTGCCAGCAGTGTTGGTAGCGGGAGTGTTGAGCAGTTCTTC; cdr3_aa: CASSVGSGSVEQFF
j_call: TRBJ1-5; d_call: TRBD1; clone_size: NA; v_call: TRBV7-2; cdr3_nt: TGTGCCAGCAGCATCGGACAGGGCGGGTATCAGCCCCAGCATTTT; cdr3_aa: CASSIGQGGYQPQHF
j_call: TRBJ1-3; d_call: NA; clone_size: NA; v_call: TRBV9; cdr3_nt: TGTGCCAGCAGCCCTCACTCTGGAAACACCATATATTTT; cdr3_aa: CASSPHSGNTIYF
j_call: TRBJ1-3; d_call: TRBD1; clone_size: few; v_call: TRBV19; cdr3_nt: TGTGCCAGTAGTATAGACGCCGGGACAGGGGTTTCTGGAAACACCATATATTTT; cdr3_aa: CASSIDAGTGVSGNTIYF
j_call: TRBJ2-1; d_call: NA; clone_size: NA; v_call: TRBV21-1; cdr3_nt: TGTGCCAGCAGCAAAAAGGAGCGGGAGGGAGGTGAGCAGTTCTTC; cdr3_aa: CASSKKEREGGEQFF
j_call: TRBJ2-2; d_call: NA; clone_size: NA; v_call: TRBV4-3; cdr3_nt: TGCGCCAGCAGCGTCCGTCTTGTTGACACCGGGGAGCTGTTTTTT; cdr3_aa: CASSVRLVDTGELFF
j_call: TRBJ1-1; d_call: NA; clone_size: NA; v_call: TRBV5-4; cdr3_nt: TGTGCCAGCAGCTTGGGGACAGAGAACACTGAAGCTTTCTTT; cdr3_aa: CASSLGTENTEAFF
j_call: TRBJ2-1; d_call: NA; clone_size: NA; v_call: TRBV6-2/TRBV6-3; cdr3_nt: TGTGCCAGCAGTTTGGGTGGGGATGAGCAGTTCTTC; cdr3_aa: CASSLGGDEQFF
j_call: TRBJ2-5; d_call: NA; clone_size: NA; v_call: TRBV5-1; cdr3_nt: TGCGCCAGCAGCTTGGAAGGCAGGGGTCAAGGGGAGACCCAGTACTTC; cdr3_aa: CASSLEGRGQGETQYF
j_call: TRBJ2-1; d_call: NA; clone_size: NA; v_call: TRBV9; cdr3_nt: TGTGCCAGTTCGTACAGCTACTCCTACAATGAGCAGTTCTTC; cdr3_aa: CASSYSYSYNEQFF
j_call: TRBJ1-3; d_call: NA; clone_size: NA; v_call: TRBV9; cdr3_nt: TGTGCCAGCAGCGGGGGGCTCTTAAACACCATATATTTT; cdr3_aa: CASSGGLLNTIYF
j_call: TRBJ1-5; d_call: NA; clone_size: NA; v_call: TRBV6-5; cdr3_nt: TGTGCCAGCAATTTAAAACCCCCCTGGGACACTCATTTT; cdr3_aa: CASNLKPPWDTHF